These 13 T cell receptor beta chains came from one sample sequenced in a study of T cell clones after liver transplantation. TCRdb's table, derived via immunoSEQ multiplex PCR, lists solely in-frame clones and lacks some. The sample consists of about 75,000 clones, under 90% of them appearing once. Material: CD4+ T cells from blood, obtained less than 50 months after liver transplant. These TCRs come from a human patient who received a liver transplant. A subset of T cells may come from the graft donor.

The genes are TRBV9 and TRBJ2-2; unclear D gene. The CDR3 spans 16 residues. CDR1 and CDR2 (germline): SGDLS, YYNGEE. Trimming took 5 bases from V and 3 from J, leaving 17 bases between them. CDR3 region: CASSSDPTGYTGELFF. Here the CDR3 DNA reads TGTGCCAGCAGTTCCGACCCAACCGGTTACACCGGGGAGCTGTTTTTT. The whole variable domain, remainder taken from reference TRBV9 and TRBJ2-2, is DSGVTQTPKHLITATGQRVTLRCSPRSGDLSVYWYQQSLDQGLQFLIQYYNGEERAKGNILERFSAQQFPDLHSELNLSSLELGDSALYFCASSSDPTGYTGELFFGEGSRLTVL.

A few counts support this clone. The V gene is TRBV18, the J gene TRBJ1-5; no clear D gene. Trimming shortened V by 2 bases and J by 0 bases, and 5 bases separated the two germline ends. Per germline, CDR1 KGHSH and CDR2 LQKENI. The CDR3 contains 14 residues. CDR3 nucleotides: TGTGCCAGCTCACCAGGGAATAGCAATCAGCCCCAGCATTTT. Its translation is CASSPGNSNQPQHF.

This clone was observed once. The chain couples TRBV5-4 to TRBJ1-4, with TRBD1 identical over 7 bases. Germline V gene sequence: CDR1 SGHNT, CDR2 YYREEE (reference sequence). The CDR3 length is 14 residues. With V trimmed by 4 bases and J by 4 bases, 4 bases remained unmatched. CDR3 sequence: CASSLQGINEKLFF. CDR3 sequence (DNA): TGTGCCAGCAGCCTACAGGGGATTAATGAAAAACTGTTTTTT.

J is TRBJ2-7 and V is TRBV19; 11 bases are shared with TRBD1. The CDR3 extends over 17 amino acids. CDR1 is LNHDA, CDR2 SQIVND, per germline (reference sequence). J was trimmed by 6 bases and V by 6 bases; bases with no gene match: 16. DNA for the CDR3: TGTGCCAGTAGCAGAACCCCCGGGACAGGGGGAATGTCCGAGCAGTACTTC. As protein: CASSRTPGTGGMSEQYF.

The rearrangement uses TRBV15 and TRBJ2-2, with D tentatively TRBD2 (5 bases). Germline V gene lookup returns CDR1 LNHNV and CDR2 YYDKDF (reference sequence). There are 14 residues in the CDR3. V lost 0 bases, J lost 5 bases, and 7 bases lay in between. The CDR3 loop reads CATSRDSGTGELFF. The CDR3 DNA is TGTGCCACCAGCAGAGATTCGGGGACCGGGGAGCTGTTTTTT.

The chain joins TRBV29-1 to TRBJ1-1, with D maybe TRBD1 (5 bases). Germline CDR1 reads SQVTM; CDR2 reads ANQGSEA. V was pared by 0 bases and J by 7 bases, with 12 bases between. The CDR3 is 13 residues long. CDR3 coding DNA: TGCAGCGTTGAAGATTGGGCAGACAGTGAAGCTTTCTTT. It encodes CSVEDWADSEAFF.

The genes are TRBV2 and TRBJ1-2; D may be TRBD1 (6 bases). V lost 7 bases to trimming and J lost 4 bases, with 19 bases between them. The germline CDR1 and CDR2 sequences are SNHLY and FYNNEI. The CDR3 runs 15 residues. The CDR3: CASNKGGEGAYGYTF. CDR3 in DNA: TGTGCCAGCAATAAGGGGGGTGAAGGGGCCTATGGCTACACCTTC.

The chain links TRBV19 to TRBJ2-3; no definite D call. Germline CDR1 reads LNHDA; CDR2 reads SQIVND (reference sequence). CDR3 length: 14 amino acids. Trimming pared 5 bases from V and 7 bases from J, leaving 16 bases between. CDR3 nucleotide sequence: TGTGCCAGTAGTCCGAGGAACGGTCACAATACGCAGTATTTT. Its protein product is CASSPRNGHNTQYF.

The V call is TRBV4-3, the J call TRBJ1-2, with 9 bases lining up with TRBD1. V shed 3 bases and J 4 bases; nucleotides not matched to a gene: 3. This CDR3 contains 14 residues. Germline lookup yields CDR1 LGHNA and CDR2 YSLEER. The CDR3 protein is CASSHTTGGYGYTF. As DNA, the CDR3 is TGCGCCAGCAGCCACACGACAGGGGGCTATGGCTACACCTTC.

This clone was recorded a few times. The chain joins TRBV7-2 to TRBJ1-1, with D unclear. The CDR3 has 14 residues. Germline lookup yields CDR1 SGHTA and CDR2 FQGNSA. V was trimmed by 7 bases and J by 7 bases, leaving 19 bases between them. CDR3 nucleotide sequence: TGTGCCAGCATCCCTCCGGGGAACCGGAATGAAGCTTTCTTT. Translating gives CASIPPGNRNEAFF.

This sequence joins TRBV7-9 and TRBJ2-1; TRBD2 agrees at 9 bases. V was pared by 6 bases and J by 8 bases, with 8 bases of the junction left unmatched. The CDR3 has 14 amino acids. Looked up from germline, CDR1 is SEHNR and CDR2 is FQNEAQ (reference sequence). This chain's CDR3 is CASRDTGLADEQFF. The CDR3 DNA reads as TGTGCCAGCAGAGATACGGGACTAGCCGATGAGCAGTTCTTC.

CDR3 in DNA: TGTGCCAGCAGCCCAACCTTGAACACTGAAGCTTTCTTT. This encodes CASSPTLNTEAFF. V usage is TRBV11-2 and J usage is TRBJ1-1, with D hard to call. The CDR3 sequence is 13 residues long. Per germline, CDR1 SGHAT and CDR2 FQNNGV. Trimming removed 5 bases from V and 0 bases from J, with 7 bases in between.

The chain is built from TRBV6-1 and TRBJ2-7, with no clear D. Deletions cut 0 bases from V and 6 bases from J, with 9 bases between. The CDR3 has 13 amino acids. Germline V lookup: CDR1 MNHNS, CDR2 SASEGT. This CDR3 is CASSEAGYGEQYF. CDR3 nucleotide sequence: TGTGCCAGCAGTGAAGCGGGCTACGGCGAGCAGTACTTC.